This entry concerns a single TCR beta chain. Its antigen specificity is not known. No much larger clone exists at a distance of one base, and base qualities are not known. The sample comes from a study of vaccination effects on CD4 cells after COVID-19 (dated 2022 in TCRdb). With respect to the entire study: The ViraFEST assay stimulated PBMC with viral peptide pools and then used TCR sequencing to identify antigen-specific CD4+ T cell clonotypes by expansion. Post-vaccine samples across the study were collected a median of 72 days after the second dose, with a range of 14 to 241. A total of over nine COVID-19 convalescent patients and several SARS-CoV-2-naive healthy vaccine recipients were included in the full study. In the study, cultures from other donors were sequenced using the Oncomine TCR Beta short-read assay on an Illumina iSeq 100. Each well held two million PBMC cultured in IMDM containing around 5.1% human AB serum, 8 to 10 IU/ml IL-2 and gentamicin, along with around 9.4 ug/ml peptides. The study compared SARS-CoV-2 spike-specific CD4+ TCR repertoires before and after mRNA vaccination in COVID-19 convalescent patients and infection-naive vaccine recipients. Broader findings and caveats from the paper: The study was limited by a small number of convalescent patients and lacked early post-infection timepoints. Both infection-induced and vaccine-induced clones contracted markedly at late post-vaccination timepoints, which is consistent with waning T cell responses. Among healthy vaccine recipients, nearly all vaccine-induced clones were SARS-CoV-2 mono-reactive, and only 1 of 255 was cross-reactive with common cold coronaviruses.

There are 16 amino acids in the CDR3, from cysteine to phenylalanine inclusive. CDR3 DNA is the only sequence kept; it has 48 bases, read in frame from the first base. Taken from the germline V gene (reference sequence), the CDR1 and CDR2 loops are LNHDA and SQIVND. The germline V and J ends show losses of 5 bases and 4 bases respectively, and no gene match explains 9 bases of the junction. After more than nine days of culture, CD4+ T cells were isolated with the EasySep CD4+ T cell isolation kit. Each participant received two doses of an mRNA SARS-CoV-2 vaccine, either BNT162b2 or mRNA-1273. Negative nucleocapsid antibody results before and after vaccination confirmed that the healthy vaccine recipients had no prior SARS-CoV-2 infection. Half of the culture medium was replaced with fresh IL-2-containing medium on days 3 and 7. Unless noted otherwise, every peptide stimulation condition was grown in triplicate wells. PBMC were separated from whole blood using Ficoll-Paque Plus gradient centrifugation and were then either cryopreserved at -140C or used fresh. Genomic DNA was extracted from cultured CD4+ T cells with the QIAamp micro DNA kit.

Receptor amplification or capture employed the immunoSEQ multiplex PCR assay. DNA from the cultured, isolated CD4+ T cells was subjected to TCR beta CDR3 sequencing. As for the authors' bioinformatics: Non-productive TCR sequences were removed and reads were trimmed to the CDR3 region, keeping CDR3s of at least 7 amino acids. Antigen-specific clonotypes were identified using the MANAFEST web app by comparison of expansion in peptide wells against reference cultures. Positive clones required FDR<0.05 expansion versus reference and all other wells, odds ratio above 5, and frequency above 0.1% in two replicate wells. Clonotypes significantly expanded in SARS-CoV-2 spike wells and in at least one common cold coronavirus spike condition were defined as cross-reactive. Using the stringdist R package, CDR3 similarity was measured by Levenshtein distance, and unrooted trees were constructed with ape in R 3.6.1. This is the immuneACCESS table as TCRdb keeps it, with only in-frame sequences that have V and J called. A part of the clones is gone; compared with another copy, unresolved V genes explain less than half, and the rest is unexplained. The D gene and trimming were derived from the DNA, and the V and J assignments and clone size from that table. In this sample the table shows 72,000 or so clones, just under 75% of which occur a single time. 2.2% of the sample lies in the top ten.

The source material was CD4+ T cells from PBMCs cultured without peptide, sampled after COVID-19 vaccination. The V and J segments used are TRBV19 and TRBJ2-2; TRBD1 lines up with 8 middle nucleotides. The TCR originated in a human donor who received a COVID-19 vaccine. The sequenced DNA is TGTGCCAGTAGTTCGACCCGGACAGGGCTCACCGGGGAGCTGTTTTTT. Its product reads: CASSSTRTGLTGELFF.